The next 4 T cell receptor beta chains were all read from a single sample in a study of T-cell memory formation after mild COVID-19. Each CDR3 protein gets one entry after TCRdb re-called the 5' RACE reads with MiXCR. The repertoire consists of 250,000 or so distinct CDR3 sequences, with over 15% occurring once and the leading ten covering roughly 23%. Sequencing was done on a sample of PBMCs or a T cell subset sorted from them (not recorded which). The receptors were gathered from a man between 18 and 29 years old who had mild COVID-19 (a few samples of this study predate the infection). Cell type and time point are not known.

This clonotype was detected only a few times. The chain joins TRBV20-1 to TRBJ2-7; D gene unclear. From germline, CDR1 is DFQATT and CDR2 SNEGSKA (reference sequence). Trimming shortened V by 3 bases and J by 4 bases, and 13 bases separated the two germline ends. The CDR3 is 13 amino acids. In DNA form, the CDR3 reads TGCAGTGCTAGTGGGCAGCTCGTTTACGAGCAGTACTTC. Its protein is CSASGQLVYEQYF.

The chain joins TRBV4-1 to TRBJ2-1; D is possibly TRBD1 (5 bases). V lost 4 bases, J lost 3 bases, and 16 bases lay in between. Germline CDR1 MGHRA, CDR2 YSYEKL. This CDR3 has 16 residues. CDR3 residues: CASSPGEWGDYNEQFF. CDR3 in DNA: TGCGCCAGCAGCCCTGGCGAGTGGGGCGACTACAATGAGCAGTTCTTC.

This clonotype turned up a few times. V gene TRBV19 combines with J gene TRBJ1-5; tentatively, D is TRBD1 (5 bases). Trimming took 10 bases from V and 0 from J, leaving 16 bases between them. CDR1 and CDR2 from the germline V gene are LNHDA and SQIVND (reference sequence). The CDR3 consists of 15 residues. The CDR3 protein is CATSIGGYSNQPQHF. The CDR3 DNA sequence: TGTGCCACCTCCATCGGGGGGTATAGCAATCAGCCCCAGCATTTT. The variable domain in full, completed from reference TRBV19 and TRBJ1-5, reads DGGITQSPKYLFRKEGQNVTLSCEQNLNHDAMYWYRQDPGQGLRLIYYSQIVNDFQKGDIAEGYSVSREKKESFPLTVTSAQKNPTAFYLCATSIGGYSNQPQHFGDGTRLSIL.

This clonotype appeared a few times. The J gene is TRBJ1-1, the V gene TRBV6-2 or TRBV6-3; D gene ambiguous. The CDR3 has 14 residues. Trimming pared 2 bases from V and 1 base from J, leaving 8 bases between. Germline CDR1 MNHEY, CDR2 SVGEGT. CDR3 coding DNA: TGTGCCAGCAGTTACAGGGCGAAGAACACTGAAGCTTTCTTT. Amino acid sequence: CASSYRAKNTEAFF.